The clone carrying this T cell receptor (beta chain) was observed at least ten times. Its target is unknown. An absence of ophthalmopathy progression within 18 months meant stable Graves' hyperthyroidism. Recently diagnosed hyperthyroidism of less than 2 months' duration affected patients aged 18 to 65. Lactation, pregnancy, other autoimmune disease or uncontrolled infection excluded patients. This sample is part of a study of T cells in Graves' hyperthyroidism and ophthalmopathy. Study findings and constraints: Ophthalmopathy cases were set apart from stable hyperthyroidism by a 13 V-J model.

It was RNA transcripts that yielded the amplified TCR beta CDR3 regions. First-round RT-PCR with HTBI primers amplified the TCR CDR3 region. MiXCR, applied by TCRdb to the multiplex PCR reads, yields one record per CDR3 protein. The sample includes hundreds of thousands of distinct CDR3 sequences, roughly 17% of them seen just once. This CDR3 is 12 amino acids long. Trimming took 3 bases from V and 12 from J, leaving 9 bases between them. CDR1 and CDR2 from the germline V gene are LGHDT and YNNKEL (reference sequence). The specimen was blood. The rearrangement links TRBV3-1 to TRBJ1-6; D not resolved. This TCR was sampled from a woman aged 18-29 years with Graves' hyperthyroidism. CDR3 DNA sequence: TGTGCCAGCAGCCAGGCAGATGGACCCCTCCACTTT. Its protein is CASSQADGPLHF.